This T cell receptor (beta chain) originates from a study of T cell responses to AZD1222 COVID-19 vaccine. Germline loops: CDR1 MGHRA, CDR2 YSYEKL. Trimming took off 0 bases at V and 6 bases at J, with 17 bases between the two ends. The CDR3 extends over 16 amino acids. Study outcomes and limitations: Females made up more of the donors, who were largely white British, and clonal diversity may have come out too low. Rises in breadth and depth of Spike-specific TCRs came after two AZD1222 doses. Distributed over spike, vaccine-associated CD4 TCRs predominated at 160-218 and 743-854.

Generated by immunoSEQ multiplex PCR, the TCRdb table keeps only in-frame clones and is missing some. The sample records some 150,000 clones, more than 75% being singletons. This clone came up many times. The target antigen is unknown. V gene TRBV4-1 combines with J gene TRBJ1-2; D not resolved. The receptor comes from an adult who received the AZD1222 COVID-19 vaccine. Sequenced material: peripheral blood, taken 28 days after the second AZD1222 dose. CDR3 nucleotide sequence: TGCGCCAGCAGCCAAGAGGACGACCGGACGCGAAATGGCTACACCTTC. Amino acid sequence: CASSQEDDRTRNGYTF.